Shown below are 8 T cell receptor beta chains from a single sample sequenced in a study of shared clonotypes between healthy human individuals. Libraries were prepared by immunoSEQ multiplex PCR; TCRdb keeps only in-frame clonotypes and omits some of them. The sample contains approximately 500,000 clones, roughly 95% of which appear only once. Sequenced material: naive CD4+ T cells sorted from blood. Subset meaning: CD45RA+ positively selected. The origin of the receptors is a woman aged 25-40 years in good health.

The rearrangement joins TRBV7-9 to TRBJ2-5, with 7 bases matching TRBD1. The CDR3 is 12 residues long. CDR1 is SEHNR and CDR2 is FQNEAQ in the germline V gene (reference sequence). Losses at the gene ends were 3 bases for V and 11 bases for J; bases not matched to a gene: 6. This CDR3 reads CASSFRTGEQYF. CDR3 DNA sequence: TGTGCCAGCAGCTTTCGGACAGGAGAGCAGTACTTC.

The chain couples TRBV5-4 to TRBJ2-7; 14 nucleotides agree with TRBD2. The germline gives CDR1 SGHNT, CDR2 YYREEE (reference sequence). This CDR3 spans 17 amino acids. J lost 1 base, V lost 4 bases, and 7 bases had no gene match. Here the CDR3 DNA reads TGTGCCAGCAGCAGGGGACTAGCGGGAGCTGGGTCCTACGAGCAGTACTTC. It specifies CASSRGLAGAGSYEQYF.

This clone was counted a few times. This chain joins TRBV28 and TRBJ2-7; D unclear. Trimming pared 5 bases from V and 3 bases from J, leaving 14 bases between. There are 14 residues in the CDR3. Germline V gives CDR1 MDHEN, CDR2 SYDVKM. This CDR3 is CASSHQSDIYEQYF. In DNA form, the CDR3 reads TGTGCCAGCAGTCACCAGAGTGACATCTACGAGCAGTACTTC.

This clone was observed a single time. This chain connects TRBV5-4 to TRBJ2-7; no definite D call. Deletions cut 4 bases from V and 6 bases from J, with 14 bases between. The CDR3 extends over 13 amino acids. Germline loops: CDR1 SGHNT, CDR2 YYREEE (reference sequence). The CDR3 is CASSATLSPEQYF. The CDR3 DNA follows: TGTGCCAGCAGCGCCACCCTCAGCCCCGAGCAGTACTTC.

This clone was counted a single time. This sequence joins TRBV27 and TRBJ2-2; D gene unclear. The CDR3 contains 14 residues. The germline V and J ends were trimmed by 3 bases and 0 bases, with 5 bases remaining between them. Per the germline V gene, CDR1 is MNHEY and CDR2 is SMNVEV (reference sequence). The CDR3 reads CASSFTANTGELFF. As DNA, the CDR3 is TGTGCCAGCAGTTTCACGGCGAACACCGGGGAGCTGTTTTTT.

This chain joins TRBV19 and TRBJ2-1, with TRBD1 matching 7 bases. The CDR3 consists of 14 residues. CDR1 is LNHDA, CDR2 SQIVND, per germline (reference sequence). V trimming: 4 bases; J trimming: 4 bases; junction bases outside the gene matches: 4. The CDR3: CASSKRGQYNEQFF. For the CDR3, the DNA is TGTGCCAGTAGTAAGAGGGGGCAGTACAATGAGCAGTTCTTC.

The sample holds a few counts of this clone. The chain joins TRBV20-1 to TRBJ1-1; D remains unclear. Germline V gives CDR1 DFQATT, CDR2 SNEGSKA (reference sequence). The CDR3 runs 11 residues. V was pared by 0 bases and J by 8 bases, with 7 bases between. CDR3 sequence: CSARDLVEAFF. As DNA, the CDR3 is TGCAGTGCTAGAGATTTAGTAGAAGCTTTCTTT.

This sequence joins TRBV6-5 and TRBJ2-3; no clear D. CDR3 length: 14 residues. Germline CDR1 MNHEY, CDR2 SVGAGI. Trimming stripped 5 bases from V and 1 base from J, with 10 bases between. The CDR3 DNA follows: TGTGCCAGCAGTATGGTTTGGGGCACAGATACGCAGTATTTT. Translated, it gives CASSMVWGTDTQYF.